This paragraph reports one T cell receptor beta chain. Its antigen is currently not known. No base qualities exist here, and no much larger clone lies one base off it. This sample stems from a study of post-analysis software for immune sequencing data (dated by TCRdb to about 2015). For the study in its entirety: Recorded disease courses included relapsing-remitting, secondary progressive and progressive-relapsing multiple sclerosis, with some patients lacking subtype annotation. Patient repertoires were compared against over ten previously published healthy control repertoires from donors aged about 6 to 27 years. A subset of samples was prepared in parallel using single-end sample barcoding, then pooled and co-amplified after Illumina adapter ligation. Broader findings and caveats from the paper: Patients showed significantly higher frequencies than controls for 4 or 5 TRBV segments, among them TRBV5-6, TRBV5-1 and TRBV20-1. The control group was slightly older than the multiple sclerosis patient group. Direct clustering with F measure revealed strong co-clustering of samples prepared in the same batch, which led to a batch-effect correction. Significantly lower normalized Chao1 diversity was found in multiple sclerosis patients than in controls, suggesting substantial peripheral T-cell clonal expansion.

The receptor library was made with PCR. Sequencing was carried out with an Illumina HiSeq 2500. To reduce PCR and sequencing biases, unique molecular identifiers were incorporated into the TCR beta cDNA libraries. Per 1 to 10 million input T cells, roughly 500,000 cDNA molecules were obtained, such that each molecule approximated one T cell. The same protocol used for the earlier healthy control dataset was applied to prepare and sequence the patient libraries. Within a given batch, samples were prepared together, multiplexed and sequenced on the same HiSeq lane. The original methods were these. Raw barcoded reads were processed with MIGEC, and single-read molecular identifier groups were discarded before consensus assembly and CDR3 extraction. VDJtools was used for post-analysis of the clonotype tables, and diversity was normalized by down-sampling every dataset to the size of the smallest sample. Repertoire overlap clustering matched CDR3 amino acid but not nucleotide sequences to correct batch-related cross-sample contamination. TCRdb applied fastp at Q25 and MiXCR to the public reads, then kept only in-frame beta chains. Rows with one shared CDR3 protein collapse into an entry with the most common genes and DNA. The V and J calls here are based on TCRdb, not the publication. For this sample there are about 460,000 distinct CDR3 sequences; less than 45% appear just once. The ten biggest clones cover 12% of the sample.

The CDR3 sequence holds 15 residues, the cysteine and phenylalanine included. Of the read, only the CDR3 DNA is kept; its 45 bases are in frame from base 1. As encoded in the germline V gene (reference sequence), CDR1 is MNHEY while CDR2 is SMNVEV. Relative to germline, V is 0 bases shorter and J is 10 bases shorter, with 19 bases between their ends. TCR beta repertoires were profiled from peripheral blood of roughly 13 young patients with multiple sclerosis to demonstrate the VDJtools post-analysis software. The multiple sclerosis patients were children and adolescents between about 6 and 16 years of age.

The sample consisted of blood. Recombination connected TRBV27 to TRBJ2-7; the D gene is perhaps TRBD1, from 6 matching bases. This sequence was found in a girl under 18 with multiple sclerosis. The base sequence is TGTGCCAGCAGTTTATCGAGAGGGGGTCCCGTCGAACAGTACTTC. Its coded protein is CASSLSRGGPVEQYF.